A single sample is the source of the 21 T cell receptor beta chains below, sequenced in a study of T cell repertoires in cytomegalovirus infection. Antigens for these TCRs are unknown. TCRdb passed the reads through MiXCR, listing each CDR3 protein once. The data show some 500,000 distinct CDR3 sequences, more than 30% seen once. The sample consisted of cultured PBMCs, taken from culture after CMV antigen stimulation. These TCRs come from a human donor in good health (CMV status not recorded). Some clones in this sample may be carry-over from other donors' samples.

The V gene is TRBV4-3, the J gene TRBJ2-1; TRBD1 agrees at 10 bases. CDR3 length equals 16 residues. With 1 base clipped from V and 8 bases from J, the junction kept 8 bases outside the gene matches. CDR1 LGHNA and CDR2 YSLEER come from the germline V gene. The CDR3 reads CASSQVPGQGIYEQFF. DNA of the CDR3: TGCGCCAGCAGCCAAGTACCGGGACAGGGGATCTATGAGCAGTTCTTC.

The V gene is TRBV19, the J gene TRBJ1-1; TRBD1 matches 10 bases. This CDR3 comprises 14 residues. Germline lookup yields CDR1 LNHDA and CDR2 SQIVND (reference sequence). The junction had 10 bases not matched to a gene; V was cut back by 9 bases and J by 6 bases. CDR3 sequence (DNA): TGTGCCAGCAGAGCGGGACAGGGGTTGTCTGAAGCTTTCTTT. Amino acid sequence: CASRAGQGLSEAFF.

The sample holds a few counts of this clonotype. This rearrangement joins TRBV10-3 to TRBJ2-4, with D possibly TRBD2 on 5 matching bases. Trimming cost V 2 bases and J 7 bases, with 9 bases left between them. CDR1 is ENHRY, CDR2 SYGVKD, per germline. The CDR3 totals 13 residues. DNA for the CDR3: TGTGCCATCAGTGAGGACCGGGATAACATTCAGTACTTC. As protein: CAISEDRDNIQYF.

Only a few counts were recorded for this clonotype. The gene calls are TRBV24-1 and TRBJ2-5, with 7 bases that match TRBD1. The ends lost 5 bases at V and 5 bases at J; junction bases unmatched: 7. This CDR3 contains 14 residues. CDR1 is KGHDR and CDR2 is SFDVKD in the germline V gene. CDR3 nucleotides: TGTGCCACCAGTGCCCCTGACAGGGAGGAGACCCAGTACTTC. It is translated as CATSAPDREETQYF.

This CDR3 reads CASSQGTAQPQHF. The CDR3, as DNA: TGTGCCAGCAGCCAAGGAACGGCTCAGCCCCAGCATTTT. The gene calls are TRBV14 and TRBJ1-5; D gene unclear. CDR3 length: 13 amino acids. The germline gives CDR1 SGHDN, CDR2 FVKESK. Trimming removed 1 base from V and 6 bases from J, with 7 bases in between.

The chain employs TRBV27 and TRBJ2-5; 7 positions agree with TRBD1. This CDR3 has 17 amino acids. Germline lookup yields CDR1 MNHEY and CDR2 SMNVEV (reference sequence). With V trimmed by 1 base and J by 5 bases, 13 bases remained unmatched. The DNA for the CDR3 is TGTGCCAGCAGTTTATACCCAGGACAGGACCAAGGGGAGACCCAGTACTTC. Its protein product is CASSLYPGQDQGETQYF.

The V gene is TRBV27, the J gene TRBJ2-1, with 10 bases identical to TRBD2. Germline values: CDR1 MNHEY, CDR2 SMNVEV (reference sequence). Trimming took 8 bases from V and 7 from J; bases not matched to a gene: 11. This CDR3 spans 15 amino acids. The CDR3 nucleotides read TGTGCCAGCGGCCAAAGCGGGAGGGCAGGGAATGAGCAGTTCTTC. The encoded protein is CASGQSGRAGNEQFF.

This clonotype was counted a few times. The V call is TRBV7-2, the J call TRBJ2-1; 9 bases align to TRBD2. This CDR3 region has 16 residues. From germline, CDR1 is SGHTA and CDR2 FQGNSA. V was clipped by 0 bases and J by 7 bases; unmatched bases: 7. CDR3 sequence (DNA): TGTGCCAGCAGCTTAGCCCTTAGCGGGAGTGAGAATGAGCAGTTCTTC. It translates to CASSLALSGSENEQFF.

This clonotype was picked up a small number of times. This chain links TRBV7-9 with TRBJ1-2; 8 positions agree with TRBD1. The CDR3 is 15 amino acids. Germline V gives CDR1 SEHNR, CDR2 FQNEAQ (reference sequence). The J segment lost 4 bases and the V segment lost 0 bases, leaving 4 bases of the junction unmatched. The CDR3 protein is CASSLAEQGGYGYTF. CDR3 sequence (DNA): TGTGCCAGCAGCTTAGCAGAACAGGGGGGCTATGGCTACACCTTC.

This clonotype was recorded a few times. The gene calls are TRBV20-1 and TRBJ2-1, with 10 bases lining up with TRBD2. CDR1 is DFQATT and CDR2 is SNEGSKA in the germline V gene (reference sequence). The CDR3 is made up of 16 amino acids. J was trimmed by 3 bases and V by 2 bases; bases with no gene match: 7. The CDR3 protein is CSARTSGRARYNEQFF. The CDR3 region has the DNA TGCAGTGCTAGAACCAGCGGGAGGGCCCGCTACAATGAGCAGTTCTTC.

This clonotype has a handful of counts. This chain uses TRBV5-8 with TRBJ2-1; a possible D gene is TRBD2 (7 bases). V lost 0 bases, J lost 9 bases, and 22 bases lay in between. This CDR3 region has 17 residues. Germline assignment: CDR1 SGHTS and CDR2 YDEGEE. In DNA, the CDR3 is TGTGCCAGCAGCTTGGCAGGCCTGACGACGGGGGGCGGTGAGCAGTTCTTC. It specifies CASSLAGLTTGGGEQFF.

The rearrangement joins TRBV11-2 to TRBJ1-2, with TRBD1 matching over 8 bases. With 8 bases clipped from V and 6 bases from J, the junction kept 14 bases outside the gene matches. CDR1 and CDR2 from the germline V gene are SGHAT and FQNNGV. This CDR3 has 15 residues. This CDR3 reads CASSKNQGARDGYTF. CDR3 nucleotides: TGTGCCAGCTCGAAAAATCAGGGGGCGCGAGATGGCTACACCTTC.

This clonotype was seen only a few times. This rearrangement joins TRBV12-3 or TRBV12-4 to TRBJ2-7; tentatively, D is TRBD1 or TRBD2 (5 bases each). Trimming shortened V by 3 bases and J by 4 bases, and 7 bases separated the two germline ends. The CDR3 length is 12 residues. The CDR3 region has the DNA TGTGCCAGCAGTTTGAGGGGTTACGAGCAGTACGTC. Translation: CASSLRGYEQYV.

The CDR3 loop reads CASSFSGHGYTF. The CDR3 DNA reads TGTGCCAGCAGTTTCTCGGGACATGGCTACACCTTC. V usage is TRBV12-3 or TRBV12-4 and J usage is TRBJ1-2; TRBD1 is a possible D gene (5 bases). The CDR3 consists of 12 residues. Trimming removed 3 bases from V and 6 bases from J, with 8 bases in between.

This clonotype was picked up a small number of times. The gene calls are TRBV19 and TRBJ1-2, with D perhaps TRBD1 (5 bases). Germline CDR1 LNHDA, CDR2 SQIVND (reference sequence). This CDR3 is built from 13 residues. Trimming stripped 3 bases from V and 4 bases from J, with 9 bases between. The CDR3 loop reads CASSIAGLYGYTF. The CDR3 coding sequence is TGTGCCAGTAGTATCGCAGGGCTCTATGGCTACACCTTC. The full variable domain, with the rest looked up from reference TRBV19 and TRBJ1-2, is DGGITQSPKYLFRKEGQNVTLSCEQNLNHDAMYWYRQDPGQGLRLIYYSQIVNDFQKGDIAEGYSVSREKKESFPLTVTSAQKNPTAFYLCASSIAGLYGYTFGSGTRLTVV.

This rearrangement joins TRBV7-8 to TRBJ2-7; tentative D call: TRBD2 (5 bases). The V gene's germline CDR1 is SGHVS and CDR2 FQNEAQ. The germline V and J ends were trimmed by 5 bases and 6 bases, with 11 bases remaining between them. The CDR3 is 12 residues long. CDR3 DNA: TGTGCCAGCAGCGTTTTAGAGGGCGAGCAGTACGTC. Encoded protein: CASSVLEGEQYV.

The CDR3 bases are TGTGCCAGTAGTATCGGTCGGCCGGGGAATCAGCCCCAGCATTTT. Protein product: CASSIGRPGNQPQHF. This rearrangement joins TRBV19 to TRBJ1-5; no definite D call. V dropped 3 bases and J dropped 4 bases, with 13 bases sitting between them. Germline CDR1 LNHDA, CDR2 SQIVND (reference sequence). The CDR3 contains 15 residues.

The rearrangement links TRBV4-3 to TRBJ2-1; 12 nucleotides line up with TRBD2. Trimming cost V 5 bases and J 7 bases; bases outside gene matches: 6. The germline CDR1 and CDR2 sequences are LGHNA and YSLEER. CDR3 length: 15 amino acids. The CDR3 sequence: CASSRTSGDLNEQFF. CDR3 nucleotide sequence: TGCGCCAGCAGCAGGACTAGCGGGGACTTAAATGAGCAGTTCTTC.

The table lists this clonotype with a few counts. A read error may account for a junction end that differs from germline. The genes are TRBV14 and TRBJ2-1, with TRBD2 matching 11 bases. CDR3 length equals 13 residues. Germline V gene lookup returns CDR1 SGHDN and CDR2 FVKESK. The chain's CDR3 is CASTQNVAGGKFF. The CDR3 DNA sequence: TGTGCCAGCACCCAAAATGTAGCGGGAGGGAAGTTCTTC. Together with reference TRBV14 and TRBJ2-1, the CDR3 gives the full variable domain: EAGVTQFPSHSVIEKGQTVTLRCDPISGHDNLYWYRRVMGKEIKFLLHFVKESKQDESGMPNNRFLAERTGGTYSTLKVQPAELEDSGVYFCASTQNVAGGKFFGPGTRLTVL.

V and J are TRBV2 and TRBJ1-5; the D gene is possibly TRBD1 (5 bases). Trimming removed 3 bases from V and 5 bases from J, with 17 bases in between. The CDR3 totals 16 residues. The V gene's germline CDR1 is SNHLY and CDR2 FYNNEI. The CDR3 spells CASSEGTDAAHQPQHF. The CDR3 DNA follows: TGTGCCAGCAGTGAGGGGACGGACGCGGCTCATCAGCCCCAGCATTTT.

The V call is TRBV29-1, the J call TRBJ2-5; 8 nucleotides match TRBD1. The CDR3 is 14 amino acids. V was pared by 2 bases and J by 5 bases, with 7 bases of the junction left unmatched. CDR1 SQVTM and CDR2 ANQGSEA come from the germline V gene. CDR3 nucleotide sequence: TGCAGCGTTGAAACAGGGGGATCGGGGGAGACCCAGTACTTC. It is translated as CSVETGGSGETQYF.